Listed below are T cell receptor beta chains from one sample, sequenced in a study of T cells in Graves' hyperthyroidism and ophthalmopathy. Via MiXCR, TCRdb re-called the multiplex PCR reads, giving one row per CDR3 protein. This table has about 660,000 distinct CDR3 sequences, 45% appearing once. Input material: peripheral blood or thyroid tissue (not recorded which). The receptors were gathered from an adult man with Graves' disease, either hyperthyroidism or ophthalmopathy (not recorded which). The CDR3 runs from the conserved cysteine through the conserved F or W. A D gene is named only where the DNA matches it firmly. Clone sizes are given selectively: once, few, many, or a class where the clone is expanded.

size: .
J: TRBJ2-5
V: TRBV10-3
D: .
CDR3: CASSVDKQRDQETQYF
DNA: TGTGCCAGCAGCGTCGATAAACAGCGAGACCAAGAGACCCAGTACTTC

size: few
J: TRBJ1-5
V: TRBV20-1
D: .
CDR3: CSARRGQRQDQPQHF
DNA: TGCAGTGCTAGGAGGGGTCAAAGACAGGATCAGCCCCAGCATTTT

size: .
J: TRBJ2-5
V: TRBV20-1
D: TRBD1
CDR3: CTGTGTGTQQETQYF
DNA: TGCACCGGAACCGGGACAGGGACCCAACAAGAGACCCAGTACTTC

size: .
J: TRBJ1-4
V: TRBV11-2
D: TRBD1
CDR3: CASSMGQGAEKLFF
DNA: TGTGCCAGCAGCATGGGACAGGGGGCCGAAAAACTGTTTTTT

size: few
J: TRBJ2-2
V: TRBV10-3
D: .
CDR3: CASSGLPGELFF
DNA: TGTGCCAGCAGTGGACTACCCGGGGAGCTGTTTTTT

size: .
J: TRBJ1-6
V: TRBV25-1
D: .
CDR3: CARADRNSPLHF
DNA: TGTGCTAGGGCAGACAGAAATTCACCCCTCCACTTT

size: .
J: TRBJ1-6
V: TRBV2
D: .
CDR3: CASSGTGDARSSYNSPLHF
DNA: TGTGCCAGCAGTGGGACGGGAGATGCCAGGAGCTCCTATAATTCACCCCTCCACTTT

size: .
J: TRBJ2-7
V: TRBV7-9
D: TRBD2
CDR3: CASSLLGGEQYF
DNA: TGTGCCAGCAGTCTGCTGGGGGGGGAGCAGTACTTC

size: .
J: TRBJ1-6
V: TRBV2
D: .
CDR3: CASSEARSYNSPLHF
DNA: TGTGCCAGCAGTGAAGCAAGATCCTATAATTCACCCCTCCACTTT

size: .
J: TRBJ2-5
V: TRBV7-6
D: TRBD1
CDR3: CASRADRGAQETQYF
DNA: TGTGCCAGCAGAGCCGACAGGGGCGCCCAAGAGACCCAGTACTTC

size: many
J: TRBJ2-7
V: TRBV7-9
D: .
CDR3: CASSLIKGHEQYF
DNA: TGTGCCAGCAGCTTAATAAAGGGGCACGAGCAGTACTTC

size: .
J: TRBJ1-1
V: TRBV5-1
D: TRBD1
CDR3: CASNNGTGRVTEAFF
DNA: TGCGCCAGCAATAACGGGACAGGTCGAGTCACTGAAGCTTTCTTT

size: .
J: TRBJ2-2
V: TRBV5-6
D: .
CDR3: CASSLVARPTGELYF
DNA: TGTGCCAGCAGCTTGGTGGCTAGGCCTACCGGGGAGCTGTACTTC

size: few
J: TRBJ1-5
V: TRBV10-3
D: TRBD1
CDR3: CASSIPGQISNQPQHF
DNA: TGTGCCAGCAGTATACCGGGACAGATCAGCAATCAGCCCCAGCATTTT

size: .
J: TRBJ1-4
V: TRBV25-1
D: TRBD1
CDR3: CASSLLRDRIEKLFF
DNA: TGTGCCAGCAGTCTCCTCCGGGACAGAATAGAAAAACTGTTTTTT

size: many
J: TRBJ2-7
V: TRBV7-7
D: .
CDR3: CASSLAPTYEQYF
DNA: TGTGCTAGCAGCTTAGCCCCCACCTACGAGCAGTACTTC

size: many
J: TRBJ2-7
V: TRBV20-1
D: .
CDR3: CSARRLHGYEQYF
DNA: TGCAGTGCTAGACGGTTACACGGGTACGAGCAGTACTTC

size: many
J: TRBJ2-5
V: TRBV24-1
D: TRBD1
CDR3: CATSDDRGTNQETQYF
DNA: TGTGCCACCAGTGATGACAGGGGGACTAACCAAGAGACCCAGTACTTC

size: .
J: TRBJ1-1
V: TRBV6-1
D: .
CDR3: CASSYRVKKAEAFF
DNA: TGTGCCAGCAGTTACAGGGTAAAAAAGGCTGAAGCTTTCTTT

size: .
J: TRBJ2-2
V: TRBV24-1
D: TRBD1
CDR3: CATSDGRQGGELFF
DNA: TGTGCCACCAGTGATGGTCGACAGGGCGGGGAGCTGTTTTTT

size: many
J: TRBJ1-2
V: TRBV12-3/TRBV12-4
D: .
CDR3: CASSSTGYYTF
DNA: TGTGCCAGCAGCAGCACAGGGTACTACACCTTC

size: few
J: TRBJ1-1
V: TRBV12-3/TRBV12-4
D: .
CDR3: CASSPTTGTYRQNTEAFF
DNA: TGTGCCAGCAGTCCCACGACGGGGACGTATCGGCAGAACACTGAAGCTTTCTTT

size: many
J: TRBJ1-1
V: TRBV2
D: .
CDR3: CASRPSTVNTEAFF
DNA: TGTGCCAGCAGGCCGTCGACAGTGAACACTGAAGCTTTCTTT

size: many
J: TRBJ1-3
V: TRBV29-1
D: .
CDR3: CSVHLDGWAGNTIYF
DNA: TGCAGCGTCCATTTGGACGGTTGGGCTGGAAACACCATATATTTT

size: few
J: TRBJ1-2
V: TRBV28
D: .
CDR3: CASSSPDSQYGYTF
DNA: TGTGCCAGCAGCTCGCCAGACAGCCAATATGGCTACACCTTC

size: once
J: TRBJ2-7
V: TRBV6-5
D: .
CDR3: CASSRDPAYEQYF
DNA: TGTGCCAGCAGCCGGGACCCTGCCTACGAGCAGTACTTC

size: once
J: TRBJ2-7
V: TRBV25-1
D: .
CDR3: CASSSLLYEQYF
DNA: TGTGCCAGCAGCTCCTTACTCTACGAGCAGTACTTC

size: .
J: TRBJ1-6
V: TRBV7-9
D: .
CDR3: CASSQGSGAINSPLHF
DNA: TGTGCCAGCAGCCAAGGAAGCGGGGCAATTAATTCACCCCTCCACTTT

size: few
J: TRBJ1-6
V: TRBV10-3
D: .
CDR3: CAISRDHNSPLHF
DNA: TGTGCCATCAGTAGGGACCATAATTCACCCCTCCACTTT

size: .
J: TRBJ2-7
V: TRBV2
D: .
CDR3: CASSEAGGNEQYF
DNA: TGTGCCAGCAGTGAAGCGGGAGGCAACGAGCAGTACTTC

size: .
J: TRBJ2-5
V: TRBV25-1
D: TRBD2
CDR3: CASSARVWTGGLGETQYF
DNA: TGTGCCAGCAGTGCTAGAGTTTGGACGGGAGGCCTGGGGGAGACCCAGTACTTC

size: many
J: TRBJ1-5
V: TRBV7-9
D: TRBD1
CDR3: CASSQTGENGQPQHF
DNA: TGTGCCAGCAGTCAGACAGGGGAGAACGGTCAGCCCCAGCATTTT

size: .
J: TRBJ2-7
V: TRBV9
D: TRBD2
CDR3: CASSVGGGYSYEQYF
DNA: TGTGCCAGCAGCGTAGGCGGGGGGTATTCTTACGAGCAGTACTTC

size: few
J: TRBJ2-5
V: TRBV20-1
D: TRBD2
CDR3: CSAPQTSGGGKTQYF
DNA: TGCAGTGCTCCTCAGACTAGCGGGGGGGGGAAGACCCAGTACTTC

size: many
J: TRBJ1-2
V: TRBV11-1
D: .
CDR3: CASSLGTGDNYGYTF
DNA: TGTGCCAGCAGCTTAGGTACTGGGGATAACTATGGCTACACCTTC

size: .
J: TRBJ2-7
V: TRBV7-2
D: .
CDR3: CASSLTEGGEQYF
DNA: TGTGCCAGCAGCTTAACCGAAGGCGGCGAGCAGTACTTC

size: few
J: TRBJ2-5
V: TRBV6-5
D: .
CDR3: CASARVSETQYF
DNA: TGTGCCAGTGCCCGGGTCTCTGAGACCCAGTACTTC

size: .
J: TRBJ2-7
V: TRBV5-6
D: TRBD2
CDR3: CASSLDGGDLIYEQYF
DNA: TGTGCCAGCAGCTTGGACGGGGGGGATCTTATCTACGAGCAGTACTTC

size: .
J: TRBJ2-7
V: TRBV20-1
D: .
CDR3: CSASPAGRGEQYF
DNA: TGCAGTGCTAGTCCGGCCGGGAGAGGCGAGCAGTACTTC

size: .
J: TRBJ1-1
V: TRBV20-1
D: .
CDR3: CSAREVTEAFF
DNA: TGCAGTGCTAGAGAGGTGACTGAAGCTTTCTTT

size: .
J: TRBJ2-5
V: TRBV7-9
D: TRBD2
CDR3: CASSLIAGGPQETQYF
DNA: TGTGCCAGCAGCCTCATAGCGGGAGGGCCCCAAGAGACCCAGTACTTC

size: few
J: TRBJ2-7
V: TRBV7-9
D: TRBD1
CDR3: CASSSPGQGMDEQYF
DNA: TGTGCCAGCAGCTCCCCGGGACAGGGAATGGACGAGCAGTACTTC

size: many
J: TRBJ1-1
V: TRBV29-1
D: .
CDR3: CSVPGMAQRAFF
DNA: TGCAGCGTTCCCGGCATGGCGCAGCGAGCTTTCTTT

size: few
J: TRBJ2-7
V: TRBV6-5
D: .
CDR3: CASSYLGESYEQYF
DNA: TGTGCCAGCAGTTACTTGGGGGAGAGCTACGAGCAGTACTTC

size: .
J: TRBJ1-2
V: TRBV30
D: .
CDR3: CAWSVGRQNYGYTF
DNA: TGTGCCTGGAGTGTGGGGAGACAGAACTATGGCTACACCTTC

size: .
J: TRBJ1-5
V: TRBV10-2
D: TRBD1
CDR3: CASSEFPGQGLDQPQHF
DNA: TGCGCCAGCAGTGAGTTTCCCGGACAGGGTCTCGATCAGCCCCAGCATTTT